This T cell receptor (beta chain) appears in the sequencing data of a study of preoperative IRX-2 immunotherapy in early breast cancer. Treatment defined: preoperative locoregional IRX-2 cytokine immunotherapy. Preoperative locoregional IRX-2 cytokine immunotherapy was tested in the phase Ib source study. The CDR3 runs 15 residues. Germline V gene lookup returns CDR1 MNHGY and CDR2 SAAAGT. V shed 6 bases and J shed 6 bases, with 18 bases lying between them. Assay: immunoSEQ multiplex PCR; the TCRdb copy retains only in-frame clones and omits some. The data show approximately 98,000 clones, 75% to 90% seen once.

The chain recombines TRBV6-8 with TRBJ2-1, with a possible D match to TRBD2 (6 bases). The source was tumor tissue, collected after IRX-2 immunotherapy. The clonotype originates from a human donor with breast cancer. CDR3 amino acids: CASSAPGLGGNEQFF. Written as DNA, the CDR3 is TGTGCCAGCAGCGCGCCGGGCCTGGGGGGCAATGAGCAGTTCTTC.